This T cell receptor beta chain was sequenced during a study of cytomegalovirus exposure and HLA in healthy donors. In this sample, this clone turned up once. The PCR ran on 60 Vbeta and 13 Jbeta primers. Using immunoSEQ multiplex PCR, the repertoire was profiled, and TCRdb retains in-frame clones only, with some absent. The sample holds some 140,000 clones; around 77% are singletons and the top ten take around 2%. Germline V CDR1 and CDR2: KGHSH, LQKENI. Trimming shortened V by 4 bases and J by 0 bases, and 15 bases separated the two germline ends. The CDR3 length is 17 residues. The receptor was isolated from a man between 25 and 39 years old in good health and CMV-seronegative. Source material: PBMCs. The V gene is TRBV18, the J gene TRBJ1-4, with no clear D. CDR3 DNA: TGTGCCAGCTCACAGTCCTACGGGATTGCAACTAATGAAAAACTGTTTTTT. It is translated as CASSQSYGIATNEKLFF.